The 7 T cell receptor beta chains below come from one sample, sequenced in a study of blood T cell repertoires in COVID-19. Generated by immunoSEQ multiplex PCR, the TCRdb table keeps only in-frame clones and is missing some. This table holds 300,000 to 400,000 clones, 85% found once. What was sequenced was PBMCs or T cells enriched from blood (not recorded which). These TCRs come from a woman aged 25 to 39 who had been exposed to COVID-19.

The chain is built from TRBV5-1 and TRBJ1-2; D is uncertain. The V gene lost 0 bases and the J gene lost 4 bases, with 19 bases spanning the gap. CDR1 SGHRS and CDR2 YFSETQ come from the germline V gene. The CDR3 contains 17 residues. This CDR3 reads CASSLDDQMVYTYGYTF. Written as DNA, the CDR3 is TGCGCCAGCAGCTTGGATGATCAGATGGTTTACACCTATGGCTACACCTTC.

As for this clone: A much larger clone differs by one base, so this may be a read error. V usage is TRBV5-4 and J usage is TRBJ2-1, with TRBD1 matching 9 bases. The CDR3 runs to 16 residues. In germline, CDR1 is SGHNT, CDR2 YYREEE (reference sequence). The CDR3 DNA reads TGTGTCAGCAGCTTTAGGACAGGGGTCTCCTACAATGAGCAGTTCTTC. Translation: CVSSFRTGVSYNEQFF.

The chain links TRBV6-5 to TRBJ2-3; D unresolved. The germline V gene encodes CDR1 MNHEY and CDR2 SVGAGI. Trimming stripped 0 bases from V and 0 bases from J, with 4 bases between. The CDR3 is 14 amino acids. CDR3 amino acids: CASSYSGSTDTQYF. The CDR3 DNA reads as TGTGCCAGCAGTTACTCCGGGAGCACAGATACGCAGTATTTT.

The V call is TRBV5-6, the J call TRBJ2-7; perhaps TRBD1 as D (6 bases). Germline CDR1 is SGHDT and CDR2 is YYEEEE. The CDR3 is 15 residues long. The germline V and J ends were trimmed by 1 base and 0 bases, with 11 bases remaining between them. CDR3 sequence: CASSLLDRSSYEQYF. CDR3 in DNA: TGTGCCAGCAGCTTGCTCGACAGGAGCTCCTACGAGCAGTACTTC.

This clone is a singleton in its sample. This CDR3 is CAWAGGQGTLTLYEQYF. CDR3 DNA: TGTGCCTGGGCCGGGGGTCAGGGAACCCTCACGCTCTACGAGCAGTACTTC. This chain uses TRBV30 with TRBJ2-7; a weak D match, TRBD2 (6 bases). The CDR3 totals 17 residues. Germline-derived CDR1 and CDR2 are GTSNPN and SVGIG (reference sequence). The V gene lost 5 bases and the J gene lost 3 bases, with 26 bases spanning the gap.

This clone has a single count. V usage is TRBV28 and J usage is TRBJ1-2; 11 nucleotides match TRBD1. The ends lost 4 bases at V and 2 bases at J; junction bases unmatched: 0. CDR1 is MDHEN, CDR2 SYDVKM, per germline. This CDR3 is built from 14 residues. CDR3 region: CASSWTGGNYGYTF. CDR3 coding DNA: TGTGCCAGCAGTTGGACAGGGGGCAACTATGGCTACACCTTC.

The V call is TRBV2, the J call TRBJ2-5; possible D gene TRBD2, 6 bases. The CDR3 totals 14 residues. Between the trimmed V and J ends, which lost 6 bases and 4 bases, there was a span of 15 bases. Germline lookup yields CDR1 SNHLY and CDR2 FYNNEI. The CDR3 here is CASRRLAFGETQYF. The CDR3 DNA reads as TGTGCCAGCAGGCGCCTAGCGTTCGGAGAGACCCAGTACTTC.